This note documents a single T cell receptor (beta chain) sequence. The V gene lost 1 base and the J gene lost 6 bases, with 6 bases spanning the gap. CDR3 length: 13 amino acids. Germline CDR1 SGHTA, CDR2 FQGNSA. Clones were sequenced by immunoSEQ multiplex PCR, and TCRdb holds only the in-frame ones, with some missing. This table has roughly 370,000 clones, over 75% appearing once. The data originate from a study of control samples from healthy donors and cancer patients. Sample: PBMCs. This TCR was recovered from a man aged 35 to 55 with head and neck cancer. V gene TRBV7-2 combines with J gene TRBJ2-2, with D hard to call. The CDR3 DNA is TGTGCCAGCAGCTTAGTACAGTCCGGGGAGCTGTTTTTT. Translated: CASSLVQSGELFF.